This T cell receptor (beta chain) was observed in a study of beta chain features in type 1 diabetes. Findings of the study overall: TCRB rearrangement may or may not be influenced by HLA type; here this remained unresolved. VDJ junctions from patients with type 1 diabetes contained fewer insertions and more deletions. It was among patients, rather than healthy donors, that naive, central memory and Treg TCRB repertoires appeared more similar.

The investigators reverse transcribed all of the isolated RNA, so they sequenced expressed TCRB transcripts. Libraries were prepared by immunoSEQ multiplex PCR; TCRdb keeps only in-frame clonotypes and omits some of them. In the table there are around 450,000 clones, 9.5% to 12% of which are singletons. CD45RO/CCR7/CD25/CD127/CD95/CD27 sorting isolated CD4+ naive, central memory, regulatory and stem cell-like memory cells. The CDR3 has 15 residues. Trimming pared 2 bases from V and 8 bases from J, leaving 18 bases between. Germline V gene data show CDR1 as MNHEY and CDR2 as SMNVEV (reference sequence). This clone was seen a handful of times. Its specificity is unknown.

The receptor's source is a young woman in good health. The chain combines TRBV27 with TRBJ1-2; D call uncertain. Sequencing was carried out using naive CD4+ T cells from blood. CDR3 in amino acids: CASSLNEFSPLGYTF. Written as DNA, the CDR3 is TGTGCCAGCAGTTTAAATGAGTTTTCTCCGTTGGGCTACACCTTC.